This TCR beta chain was found in a study of blood T cell repertoires in COVID-19. Study at large: The cDNA or gDNA used as material had been derived from T cells, B-cell-depleted T cells, or PBMCs.

As processed by the authors: Amplifying reference gene primers gave estimates of nucleated cell counts. Sequencing was performed with immunoSEQ multiplex PCR; in TCRdb, only in-frame clones are kept and a portion is missing. That table furnishes V, J and clone size, whereas the DNA furnished D and trimming. This sample yields approximately 300,000 clones, of which about 89% are seen a single time; around 0.84% belongs to the top ten. Sequencing used peripheral blood. The clonotype was recovered from a man aged 25-45 years with acute or convalescent COVID-19.

CDR3 coding DNA: TGTGCCAGTAGTTTGACAGAAAATCAGCCCCAGCATTTT. Residues: CASSLTENQPQHF. This rearrangement joins TRBV19 to TRBJ1-5; TRBD1 is a possible D gene (5 bases). Looked up from germline, CDR1 is LNHDA and CDR2 is SQIVND (reference sequence). The V and J ends lost 5 bases and 4 bases respectively, with 9 bases between them. The length of the CDR3 is 13 residues. Looking up the rest from reference TRBV19 and TRBJ1-5 gives the full variable domain: DGGITQSPKYLFRKEGQNVTLSCEQNLNHDAMYWYRQDPGQGLRLIYYSQIVNDFQKGDIAEGYSVSREKKESFPLTVTSAQKNPTAFYLCASSLTENQPQHFGDGTRLSIL.